A selection of T cell receptor beta chains follows, all from one sample in a study of T cell repertoires in cytomegalovirus infection. One entry per CDR3 protein results from TCRdb running MiXCR on the reads. The table lists 350,000 to 550,000 distinct CDR3 sequences, approximately 31% of them singletons, with roughly 13% in the top ten. The sample consisted of PBMCs. These receptors were collected from a human donor in good health (CMV status not recorded). Some clones in this sample may be carry-over from other donors' samples. CDR3s include the opening cysteine and the closing phenylalanine or tryptophan. The order of the fields is D gene, V gene, J gene, clone size, CDR3 protein, CDR3 DNA. The D gene is left open where the match is weak. Only some rows state a clone size, as once, few, many or a class for expanded clones.

>NA|TRBV15|TRBJ1-5|NA
CATSTKGLNQPQHF
TGTGCCACCAGCACCAAGGGCCTCAATCAGCCCCAGCATTTT
>TRBD1|TRBV9|TRBJ2-7|NA
CSSSLGQGPAYEQYF
TGTTCCAGCAGCCTGGGACAGGGCCCAGCCTACGAGCAGTACTTC
>TRBD2|TRBV7-2|TRBJ2-5|many
CASSLENLAGGRKETQYF
TGTGCCAGCAGCTTAGAGAATCTAGCGGGGGGGAGAAAAGAGACCCAGTACTTC
>NA|TRBV2|TRBJ1-6|NA
CASSETKLTGYNSPLHF
TGTGCCAGCAGTGAGACAAAATTGACAGGTTATAATTCACCCCTCCACTTT
>NA|TRBV6-2/TRBV6-3|TRBJ2-4|NA
CASAEGTLAKNIQYF
TGTGCCAGCGCCGAGGGGACTCTAGCCAAAAACATTCAGTACTTC
>NA|TRBV6-6|TRBJ1-5|NA
CASSYLGPTESAQHF
TGTGCCAGCAGTTACCTGGGGCCGACGGAATCAGCCCAGCATTTT
>TRBD1|TRBV28|TRBJ1-5|NA
CASSLDRGPSAQHF
TGTGCCAGCAGCCTGGACAGGGGTCCCTCAGCCCAGCATTTT
>TRBD2|TRBV19|TRBJ2-2|many
CASSITSGAPTGELFF
TGTGCCAGTAGTATAACTAGCGGGGCCCCCACCGGGGAGCTGTTTTTT
>NA|TRBV7-2|TRBJ2-3|NA
CASSLGRPLGVGAADTQYF
TGTGCCAGCAGCTTAGGACGGCCTCTTGGCGTGGGGGCCGCAGATACGCAGTATTTT
>NA|TRBV7-2|TRBJ2-5|many
CASSQGGTQYF
TGTGCCAGCAGCCAGGGAGGGACCCAGTACTTC
>NA|TRBV20-1|TRBJ2-3|NA
CSAPGWQSSTDTQYF
TGCAGTGCACCCGGATGGCAGTCTAGCACAGATACGCAGTATTTT
>NA|TRBV6-1|TRBJ2-7|many
CASSEEQASYEQYF
TGTGCCAGCAGTGAAGAACAGGCTTCCTACGAGCAGTACTTC
>NA|TRBV20-1|TRBJ2-2|few
CSAASGELFF
TGCAGTGCCGCCTCCGGGGAGCTGTTTTTT
>NA|TRBV5-6|TRBJ2-5|few
CASSSPLTEMETQYF
TGTGCCAGCAGCAGCCCCTTGACAGAGATGGAGACCCAGTACTTC
>NA|TRBV7-2|TRBJ2-3|NA
CASSSVGGGTDTQYF
TGTGCCAGCAGCTCCGTTGGAGGAGGCACAGATACGCAGTATTTT
>NA|TRBV10-3|TRBJ1-1|NA
CAISLRDGTESFF
TGTGCCATAAGTCTCAGGGACGGCACTGAATCTTTCTTT